The sequence of this TCR beta chain was determined in a study of OX40 agonist ivuxolimab in advanced cancers. The protocol was immunoSEQ multiplex PCR, while the TCRdb copy is restricted to in-frame clones and leaves out a portion. This sample yields some 37,000 clones, of which 88% are seen a single time; roughly 13% belongs to the top ten. The CDR3 sequence is 17 residues long. J lost 0 bases, V lost 5 bases, and 9 bases had no gene match. The germline V gene encodes CDR1 LNHDA and CDR2 SQIVND (reference sequence). The specimen comprised CD4+ or CD8+ T cells sorted from blood, sampled in a trial of the OX40 agonist ivuxolimab. The receptor was isolated from an adult with an advanced solid tumor such as melanoma, head and neck, liver or kidney cancer. The rearrangement links TRBV19 to TRBJ1-5, with 8 bases aligning to TRBD1. The CDR3 nucleotides read TGTGCCAGTAGTTCACCCGGGACAGGCTATAGCAATCAGCCCCAGCATTTT. Residues: CASSSPGTGYSNQPQHF.